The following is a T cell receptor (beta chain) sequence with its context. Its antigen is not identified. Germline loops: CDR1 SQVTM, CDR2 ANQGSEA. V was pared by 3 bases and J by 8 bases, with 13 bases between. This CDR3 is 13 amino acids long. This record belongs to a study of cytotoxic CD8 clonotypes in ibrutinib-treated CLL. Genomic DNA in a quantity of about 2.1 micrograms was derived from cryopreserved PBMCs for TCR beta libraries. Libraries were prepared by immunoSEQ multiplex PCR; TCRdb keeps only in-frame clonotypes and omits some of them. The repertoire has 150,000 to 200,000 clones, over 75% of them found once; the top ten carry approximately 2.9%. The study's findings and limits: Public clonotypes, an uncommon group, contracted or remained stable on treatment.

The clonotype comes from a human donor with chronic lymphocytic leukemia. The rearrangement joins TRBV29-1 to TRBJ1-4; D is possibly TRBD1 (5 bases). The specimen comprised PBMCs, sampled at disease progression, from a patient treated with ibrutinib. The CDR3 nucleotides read TGCAGCGTTGATTTGCAGGGAGGGGAAAAACTGTTTTTT. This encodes CSVDLQGGEKLFF.